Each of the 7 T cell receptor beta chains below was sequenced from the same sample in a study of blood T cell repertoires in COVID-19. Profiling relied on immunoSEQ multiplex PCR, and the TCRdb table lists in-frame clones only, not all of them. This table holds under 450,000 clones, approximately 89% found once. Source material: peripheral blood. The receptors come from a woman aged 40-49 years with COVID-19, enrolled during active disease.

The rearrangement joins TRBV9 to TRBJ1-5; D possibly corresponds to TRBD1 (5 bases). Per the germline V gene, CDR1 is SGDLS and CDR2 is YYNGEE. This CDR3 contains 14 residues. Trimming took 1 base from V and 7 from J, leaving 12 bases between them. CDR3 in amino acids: CASSVSEGRQPQHF. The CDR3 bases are TGTGCCAGCAGCGTAAGCGAGGGGAGGCAGCCCCAGCATTTT.

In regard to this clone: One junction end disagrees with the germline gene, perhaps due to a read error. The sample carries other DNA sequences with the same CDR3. The CDR3: CASSLGQNYGYTF. The CDR3, as DNA: TGTGCCAGCAGCTTAGGACAGAACTATGGCTACACCTTC. The chain is built from TRBV12-3 or TRBV12-4 and TRBJ1-2; D perhaps matches TRBD1 (6 bases). The CDR3 is 13 residues long.

The chain's CDR3 is CASSAQGAYEQYF. CDR3 nucleotide sequence: TGTGCCAGCAGCGCGCAGGGGGCGTACGAGCAGTACTTC. V is TRBV5-4 and J is TRBJ2-7; TRBD1 matches 8 bases. Germline CDR1 reads SGHNT; CDR2 reads YYREEE (reference sequence). This CDR3 region has 13 residues. V gave up 4 bases and J gave up 4 bases; unmatched junction bases: 4.

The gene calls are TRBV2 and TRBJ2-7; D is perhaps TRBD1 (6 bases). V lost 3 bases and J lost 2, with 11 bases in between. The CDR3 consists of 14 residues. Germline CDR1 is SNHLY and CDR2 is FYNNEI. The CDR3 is CASSEDSVTYEQYF. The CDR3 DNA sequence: TGTGCCAGCAGTGAGGACAGCGTCACCTACGAGCAGTACTTC.

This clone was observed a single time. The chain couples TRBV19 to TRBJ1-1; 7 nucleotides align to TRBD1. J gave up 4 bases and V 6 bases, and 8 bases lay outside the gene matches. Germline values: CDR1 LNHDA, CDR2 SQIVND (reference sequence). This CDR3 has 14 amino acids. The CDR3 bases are TGTGCCAGTAGCGAACTGGACAGGTTCACTGAAGCTTTCTTT. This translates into CASSELDRFTEAFF.

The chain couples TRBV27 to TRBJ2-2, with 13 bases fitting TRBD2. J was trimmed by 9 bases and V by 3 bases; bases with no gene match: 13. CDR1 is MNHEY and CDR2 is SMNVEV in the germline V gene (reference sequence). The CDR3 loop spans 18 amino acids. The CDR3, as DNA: TGTGCCAGCAGTTTTACCGGGATTGGACTAGCGGGGGCTCGGGAGCTGTTTTTT. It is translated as CASSFTGIGLAGARELFF.

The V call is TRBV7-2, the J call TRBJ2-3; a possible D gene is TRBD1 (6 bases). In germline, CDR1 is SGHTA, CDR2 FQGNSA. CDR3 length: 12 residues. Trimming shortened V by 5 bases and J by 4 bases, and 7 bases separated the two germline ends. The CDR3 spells CASSHRADTQYF. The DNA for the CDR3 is TGTGCCAGCAGCCACAGGGCAGATACGCAGTATTTT.